This TCR beta chain was sequenced in a study of blood T cell repertoires in COVID-19. Study information: From T cells, B-cell-depleted T cells, or PBMCs came the material, which was cDNA or gDNA.

V was pared by 10 bases and J by 4 bases, with 9 bases of the junction left unmatched. The CDR3 contains 13 residues. This clone turned up a few times. TCRdb's table, derived via immunoSEQ multiplex PCR, lists solely in-frame clones and lacks some. The data show 250,000 to 300,000 clones, with 70% to 90% seen just once and about 10% held by the top ten. The V gene is TRBV12-3 or TRBV12-4, the J gene TRBJ1-1, with TRBD1 matching 7 bases. The sample consisted of peripheral blood. This clonotype originated in a woman aged 70 to 79 with acute or convalescent COVID-19. As DNA, the CDR3 is TGTGCCATTTCAGGGGGAATGGGCACTGAAGCTTTCTTT. It codes for CAISGGMGTEAFF.